This T cell receptor (beta chain) came from a study of blood T cell repertoires in COVID-19. As for the study in general: Some COVID-19 samples were acute and others convalescent; all came from the United States, Italy and Spain. In each case, the material was cDNA or gDNA derived from T cells, B-cell-depleted T cells, or PBMCs.

Trimming cost V 3 bases and J 4 bases, with 9 bases left between them. The CDR3 runs 13 residues. The germline gives CDR1 MNHEY, CDR2 SMNVEV (reference sequence). Seattle patients were enrolled while actively infected and followed longitudinally. As originally analysed: Researchers report that nucleated cell counts were estimated from reference gene primer amplification. Sequenced by immunoSEQ multiplex PCR; TCRdb stores in-frame clones only, minus some. That table is the source of V, J and clone size, and D and trimming were worked out from the DNA. The profile shows hundreds of thousands of clones, roughly 89% of them singletons.

The chain has TRBV27 and TRBJ1-2, with a tentative D call TRBD1 (5 bases). The sequence derives from a woman in her 30s with COVID-19, enrolled during active disease. Sample: peripheral blood. Here the CDR3 DNA reads TGTGCCAGCAGTTTTCAGGGTATCTATGGCTACACCTTC. Translating it yields CASSFQGIYGYTF.